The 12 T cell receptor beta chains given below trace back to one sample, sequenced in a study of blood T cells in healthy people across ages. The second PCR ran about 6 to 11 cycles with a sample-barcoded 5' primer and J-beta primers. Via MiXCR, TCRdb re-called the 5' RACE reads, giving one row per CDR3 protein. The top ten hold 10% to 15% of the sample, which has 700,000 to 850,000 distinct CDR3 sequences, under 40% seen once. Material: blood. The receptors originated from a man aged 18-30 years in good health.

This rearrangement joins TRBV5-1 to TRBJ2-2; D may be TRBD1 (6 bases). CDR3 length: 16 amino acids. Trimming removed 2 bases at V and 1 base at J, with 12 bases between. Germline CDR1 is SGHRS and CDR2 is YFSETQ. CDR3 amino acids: CASSLQGIGNTGELFF. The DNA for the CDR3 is TGCGCCAGCAGCTTACAGGGAATTGGGAACACCGGGGAGCTGTTTTTT.

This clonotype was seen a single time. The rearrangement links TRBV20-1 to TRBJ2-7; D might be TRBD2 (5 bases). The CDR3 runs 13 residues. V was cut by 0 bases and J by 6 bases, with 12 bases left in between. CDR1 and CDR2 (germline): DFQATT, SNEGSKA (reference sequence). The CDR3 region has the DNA TGCAGTGCTAGAGAGTTGGCAGGAGGCGAGCAGTACTTC. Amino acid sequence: CSARELAGGEQYF.

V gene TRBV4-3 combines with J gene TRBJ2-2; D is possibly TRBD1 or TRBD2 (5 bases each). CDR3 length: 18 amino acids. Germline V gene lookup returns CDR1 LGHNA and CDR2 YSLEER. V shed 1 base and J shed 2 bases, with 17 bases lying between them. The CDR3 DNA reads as TGCGCCAGCAGCCAAGCATTCGGGACCACCCTAAACACCGGGGAGCTGTTTTTT. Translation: CASSQAFGTTLNTGELFF.

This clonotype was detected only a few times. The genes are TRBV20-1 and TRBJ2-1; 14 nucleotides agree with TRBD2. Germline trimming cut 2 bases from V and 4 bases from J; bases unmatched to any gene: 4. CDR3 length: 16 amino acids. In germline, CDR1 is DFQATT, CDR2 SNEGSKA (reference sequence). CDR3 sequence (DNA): TGCAGTGCTAGACCCGGGACTAGCGGGGGTTACAATGAGCAGTTCTTC. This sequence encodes CSARPGTSGGYNEQFF.

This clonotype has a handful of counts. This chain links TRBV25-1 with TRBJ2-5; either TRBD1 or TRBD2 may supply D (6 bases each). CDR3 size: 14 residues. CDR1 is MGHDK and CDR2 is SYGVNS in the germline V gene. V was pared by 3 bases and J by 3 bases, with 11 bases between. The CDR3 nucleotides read TGTGCCAGCAGTGATAGGGGGGCTAAAGAGACCCAGTACTTC. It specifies CASSDRGAKETQYF. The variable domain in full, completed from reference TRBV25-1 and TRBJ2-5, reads EADIYQTPRYLVIGTGKKITLECSQTMGHDKMYWYQQDPGMELHLIHYSYGVNSTEKGDLSSESTVSRIRTEHFPLTLESARPSHTSQYLCASSDRGAKETQYFGPGTRLLVL.

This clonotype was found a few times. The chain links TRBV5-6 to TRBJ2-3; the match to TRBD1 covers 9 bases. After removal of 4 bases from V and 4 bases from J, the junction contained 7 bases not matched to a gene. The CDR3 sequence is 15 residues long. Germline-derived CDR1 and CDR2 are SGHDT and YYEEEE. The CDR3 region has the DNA TGTGCCAGCAGCCTTGGGGACAGGGAGGCAGATACGCAGTATTTT. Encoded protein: CASSLGDREADTQYF.

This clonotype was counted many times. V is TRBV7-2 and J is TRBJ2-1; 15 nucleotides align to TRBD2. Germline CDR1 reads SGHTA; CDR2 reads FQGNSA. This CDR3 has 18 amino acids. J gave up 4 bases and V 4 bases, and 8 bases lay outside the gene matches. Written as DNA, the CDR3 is TGTGCCAGCAGCTCCCGGGGACTAGCGGGGGGTATATACAATGAGCAGTTCTTC. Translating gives CASSSRGLAGGIYNEQFF. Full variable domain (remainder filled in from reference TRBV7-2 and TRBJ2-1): GAGVSQSPSNKVTEKGKDVELRCDPISGHTALYWYRQSLGQGLEFLIYFQGNSAPDKSGLPSDRFSAERTGGSVSTLTIQRTQQEDSAVYLCASSSRGLAGGIYNEQFFGPGTRLTVL.

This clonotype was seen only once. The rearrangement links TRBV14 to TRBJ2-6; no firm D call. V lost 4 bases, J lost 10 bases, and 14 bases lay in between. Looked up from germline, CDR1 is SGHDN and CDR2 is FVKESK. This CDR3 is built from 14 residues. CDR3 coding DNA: TGTGCCAGCAGCCCCCCCCAGGAGTGGAACGTCCTGACTTTC. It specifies CASSPPQEWNVLTF.

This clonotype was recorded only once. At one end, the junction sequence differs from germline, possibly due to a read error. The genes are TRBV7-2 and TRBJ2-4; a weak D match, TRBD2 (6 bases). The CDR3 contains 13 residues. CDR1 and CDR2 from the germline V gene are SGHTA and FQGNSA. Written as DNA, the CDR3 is TGTGCCAGCCCCCAGGGAGGCAAAAACATTCGGTACTTC. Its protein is CASPQGGKNIRYF.

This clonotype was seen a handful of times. CDR3 DNA: TGCAGTGGCGAGTCATCCTACGAGCAGTACTTC. Amino acid sequence: CSGESSYEQYF. The chain carries TRBV20-1 and TRBJ2-7; D gene unclear. There are 11 residues in the CDR3. In germline, CDR1 is DFQATT, CDR2 SNEGSKA (reference sequence). V dropped 7 bases and J dropped 1 base, with 8 bases sitting between them.

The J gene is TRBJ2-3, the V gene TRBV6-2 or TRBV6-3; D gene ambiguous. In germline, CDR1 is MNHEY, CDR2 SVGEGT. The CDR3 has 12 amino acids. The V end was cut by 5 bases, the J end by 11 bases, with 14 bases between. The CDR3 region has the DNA TGTGCCAGCAGTCCCCCCGCAGACTGGCAGTATTTT. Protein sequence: CASSPPADWQYF.

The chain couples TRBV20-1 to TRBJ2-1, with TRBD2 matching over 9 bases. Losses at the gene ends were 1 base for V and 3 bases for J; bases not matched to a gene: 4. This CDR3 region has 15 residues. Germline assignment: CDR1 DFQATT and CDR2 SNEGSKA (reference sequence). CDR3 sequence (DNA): TGCAGTGCTAGAGGGGGCGGGGGGGTCTACAATGAGCAGTTCTTC. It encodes CSARGGGGVYNEQFF.